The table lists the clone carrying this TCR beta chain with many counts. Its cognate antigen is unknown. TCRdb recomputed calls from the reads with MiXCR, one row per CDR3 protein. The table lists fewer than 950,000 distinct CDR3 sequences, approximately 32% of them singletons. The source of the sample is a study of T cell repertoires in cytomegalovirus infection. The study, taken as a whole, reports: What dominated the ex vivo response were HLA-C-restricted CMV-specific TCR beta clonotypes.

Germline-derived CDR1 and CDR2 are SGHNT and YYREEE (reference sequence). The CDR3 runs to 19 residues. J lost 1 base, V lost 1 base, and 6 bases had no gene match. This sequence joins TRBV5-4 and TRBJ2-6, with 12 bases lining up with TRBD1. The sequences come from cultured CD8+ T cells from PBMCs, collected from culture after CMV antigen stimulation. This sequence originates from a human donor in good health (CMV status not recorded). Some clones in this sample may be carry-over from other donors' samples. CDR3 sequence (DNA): TGTGCCAGCAGCTTGCCACCGGGACAGGGGGCTTCTGGGGCCAACGTCCTGACTTTC. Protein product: CASSLPPGQGASGANVLTF.